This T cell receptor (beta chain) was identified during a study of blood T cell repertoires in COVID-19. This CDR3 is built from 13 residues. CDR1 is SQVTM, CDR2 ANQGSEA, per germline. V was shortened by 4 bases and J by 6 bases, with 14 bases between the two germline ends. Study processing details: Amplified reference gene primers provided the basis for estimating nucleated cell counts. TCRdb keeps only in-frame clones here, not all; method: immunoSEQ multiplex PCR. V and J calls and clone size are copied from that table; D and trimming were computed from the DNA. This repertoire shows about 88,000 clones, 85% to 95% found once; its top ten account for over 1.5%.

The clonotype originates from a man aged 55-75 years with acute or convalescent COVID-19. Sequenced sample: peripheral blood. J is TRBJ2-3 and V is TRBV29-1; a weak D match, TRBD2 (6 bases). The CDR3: CSVATAGLDTQYF. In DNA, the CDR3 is TGCAGCGTTGCGACGGCGGGATTGGATACGCAGTATTTT.